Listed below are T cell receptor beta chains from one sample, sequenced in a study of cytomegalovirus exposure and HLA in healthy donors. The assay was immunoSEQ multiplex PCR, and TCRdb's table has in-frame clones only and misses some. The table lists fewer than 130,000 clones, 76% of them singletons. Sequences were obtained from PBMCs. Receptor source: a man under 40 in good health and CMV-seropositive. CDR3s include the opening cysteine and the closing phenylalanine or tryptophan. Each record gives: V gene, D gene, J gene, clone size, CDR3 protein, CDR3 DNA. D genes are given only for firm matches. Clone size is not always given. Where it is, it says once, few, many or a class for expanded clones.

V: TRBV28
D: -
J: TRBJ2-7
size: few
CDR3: CASSPQTSALTYEQYF
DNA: TGTGCCAGCAGTCCCCAGACATCGGCCCTTACGTACGAGCAGTACTTC

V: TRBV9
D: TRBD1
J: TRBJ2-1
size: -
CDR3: CASSGDPLQGNEQFF
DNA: TGTGCCAGCAGCGGGGACCCTCTACAGGGGAATGAGCAGTTCTTC

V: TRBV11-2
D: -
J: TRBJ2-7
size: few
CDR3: CASSPDSPEQYF
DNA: TGTGCCAGCAGCCCGGACAGTCCCGAGCAGTACTTC

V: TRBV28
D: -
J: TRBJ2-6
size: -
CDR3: CASSPGQPSGANGLTF
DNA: TGTGCCAGCAGCCCTGGACAGCCCTCTGGGGCCAACGGCCTGACTTTC

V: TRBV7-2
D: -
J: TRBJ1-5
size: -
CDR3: CASSSWEGKGQPQHF
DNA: TGTGCCAGCAGCTCCTGGGAGGGAAAAGGACAGCCCCAGCATTTT

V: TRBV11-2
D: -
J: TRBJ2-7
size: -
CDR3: CASSPPWGPYEQYF
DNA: TGTGCCAGCAGCCCTCCGTGGGGCCCCTACGAGCAGTACTTC

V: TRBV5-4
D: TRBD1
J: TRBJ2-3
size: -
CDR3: CASSLSTGGVPHTQYF
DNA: TGTGCCAGCAGCCTATCGACAGGGGGCGTCCCACATACGCAGTATTTT

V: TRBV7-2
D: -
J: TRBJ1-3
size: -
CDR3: CASSLGSGPGTIYF
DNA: TGTGCCAGCAGCTTAGGATCGGGTCCGGGCACCATATATTTT

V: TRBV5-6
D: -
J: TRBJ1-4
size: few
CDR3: CASSLPGESEKLFF
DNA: TGTGCCAGCAGCTTACCAGGGGAATCTGAAAAACTGTTTTTT

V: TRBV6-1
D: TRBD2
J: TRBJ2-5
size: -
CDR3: CASSEGAGGQETQYF
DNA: TGTGCCAGCAGTGAAGGAGCGGGGGGCCAAGAGACCCAGTACTTC

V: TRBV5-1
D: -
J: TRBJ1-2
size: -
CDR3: CASRPSGGDYGYTF
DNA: TGCGCCAGCCGACCCTCCGGGGGTGACTATGGCTACACCTTC

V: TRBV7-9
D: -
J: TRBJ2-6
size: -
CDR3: CASSSKGRGGSFWANVLTF
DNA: TGTGCCAGCAGCTCCAAAGGTAGAGGCGGATCATTTTGGGCCAACGTCCTGACTTTC

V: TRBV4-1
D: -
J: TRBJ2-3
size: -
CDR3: CASSKGDGYTDTQYF
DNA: TGCGCCAGCAGTAAGGGGGATGGGTACACAGATACGCAGTATTTT

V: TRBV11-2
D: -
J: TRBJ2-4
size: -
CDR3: CASSLRSGGIAKNIQYF
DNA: TGTGCCAGCAGCTTGCGCTCCGGGGGAATAGCCAAAAACATTCAGTACTTC

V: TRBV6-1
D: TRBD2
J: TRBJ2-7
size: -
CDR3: CASSPPAGNSYEQYF
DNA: TGTGCCAGCAGCCCCCCAGCGGGGAATTCCTACGAGCAGTACTTC

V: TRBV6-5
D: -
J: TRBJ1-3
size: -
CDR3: CASSYSNAGRGNTIYF
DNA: TGTGCCAGCAGTTACTCGAACGCAGGGCGTGGAAACACCATATATTTT

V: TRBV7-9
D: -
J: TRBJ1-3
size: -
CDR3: CASSLTMSGNTIYF
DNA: TGTGCCAGCAGCCTGACAATGTCTGGAAACACCATATATTTT

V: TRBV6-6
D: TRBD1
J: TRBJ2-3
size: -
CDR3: CASLSRTGVADTQYF
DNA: TGTGCCAGCCTAAGCCGGACAGGGGTAGCAGATACGCAGTATTTT

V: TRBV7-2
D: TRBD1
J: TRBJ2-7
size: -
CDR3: CASSLTGTGGYEQYF
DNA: TGTGCCAGCAGCTTGACCGGGACAGGGGGCTACGAGCAGTACTTC

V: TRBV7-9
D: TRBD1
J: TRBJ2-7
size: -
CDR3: CASSLKTGAFYEQYF
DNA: TGTGCCAGCAGCCTGAAAACAGGGGCCTTCTACGAGCAGTACTTC

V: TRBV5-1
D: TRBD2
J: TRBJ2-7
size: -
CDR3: CASSGSAGGPSYEQYF
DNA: TGCGCCAGCAGTGGGTCTGCGGGGGGGCCCAGCTACGAGCAGTACTTC

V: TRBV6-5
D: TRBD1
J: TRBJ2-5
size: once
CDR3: CASSYSQGAGEETQYF
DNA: TGTGCCAGCAGTTACTCTCAGGGGGCCGGAGAAGAGACCCAGTACTTC

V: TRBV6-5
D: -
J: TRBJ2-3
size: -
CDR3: CASSYSGGFTDTQYF
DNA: TGTGCCAGCAGTTACTCCGGGGGTTTCACAGATACGCAGTATTTT

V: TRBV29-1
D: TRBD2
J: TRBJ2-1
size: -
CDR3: CSVVLLAGNEQFF
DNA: TGCAGCGTTGTTTTGCTAGCGGGCAATGAGCAGTTCTTC

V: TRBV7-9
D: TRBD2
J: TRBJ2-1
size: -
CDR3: CAEERGGDEQFF
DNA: TGTGCCGAAGAGCGGGGGGGCGATGAGCAGTTCTTC

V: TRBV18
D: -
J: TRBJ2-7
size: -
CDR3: CASSPGTSYEQYF
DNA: TGTGCCAGCTCACCGGGGACTTCCTACGAGCAGTACTTC

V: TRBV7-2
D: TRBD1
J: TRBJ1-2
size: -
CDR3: CASSFIREDRDRGGYTF
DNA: TGTGCCAGCAGTTTTATAAGGGAAGACCGGGACAGGGGTGGCTACACCTTC

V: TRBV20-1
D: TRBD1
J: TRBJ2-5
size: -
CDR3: CSAYRGETQYF
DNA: TGCAGTGCTTACAGGGGAGAGACCCAGTACTTC

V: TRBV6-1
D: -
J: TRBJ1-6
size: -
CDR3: CASRTESHSPLHF
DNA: TGTGCCAGCAGGACAGAGTCCCATTCACCCCTCCACTTT

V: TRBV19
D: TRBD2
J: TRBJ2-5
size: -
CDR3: CASSTIGGARETQYF
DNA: TGTGCCAGTAGCACGATCGGGGGGGCGAGAGAGACCCAGTACTTC

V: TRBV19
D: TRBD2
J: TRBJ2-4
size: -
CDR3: CASDSGGANIQYF
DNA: TGTGCCAGCGATAGCGGGGGGGCAAACATTCAGTACTTC

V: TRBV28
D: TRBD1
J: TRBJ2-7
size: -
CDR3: CASSGLTDRGYYEQYF
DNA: TGTGCCAGCAGTGGTTTGACAGACAGGGGGTACTACGAGCAGTACTTC

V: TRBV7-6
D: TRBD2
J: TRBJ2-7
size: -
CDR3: CASSLGTSGAPPYEQYF
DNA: TGTGCCAGCAGCTTAGGGACTAGCGGGGCTCCGCCTTACGAGCAGTACTTC

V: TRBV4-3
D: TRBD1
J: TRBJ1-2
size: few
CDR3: CASSPEPTGDYGYTF
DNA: TGCGCCAGCAGCCCTGAACCAACAGGGGACTATGGCTACACCTTC

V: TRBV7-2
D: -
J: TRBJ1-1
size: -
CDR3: CASSLNLGDGKAFF
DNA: TGTGCCAGCAGCTTAAATCTGGGAGACGGTAAAGCTTTCTTT

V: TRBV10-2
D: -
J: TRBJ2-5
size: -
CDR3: CASSDWGGPETQYF
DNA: TGCGCCAGCAGTGACTGGGGGGGCCCTGAGACCCAGTACTTC

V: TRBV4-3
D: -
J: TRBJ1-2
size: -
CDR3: CASSQAVAEVGSYGYTF
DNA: TGCGCCAGCAGCCAAGCGGTTGCGGAAGTAGGTTCCTATGGCTACACCTTC

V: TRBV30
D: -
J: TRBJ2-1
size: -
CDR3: CAWSVDGDNEQFF
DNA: TGTGCCTGGAGTGTTGACGGGGACAATGAGCAGTTCTTC

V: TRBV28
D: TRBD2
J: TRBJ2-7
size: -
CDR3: CASSLGSTFSGGAYF
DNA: TGTGCCAGCAGTTTAGGGTCGACTTTCAGCGGGGGGGCGTACTTC

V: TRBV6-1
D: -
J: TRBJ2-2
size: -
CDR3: CASRRTGELFF
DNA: TGTGCCAGCAGGAGGACCGGGGAGCTGTTTTTT

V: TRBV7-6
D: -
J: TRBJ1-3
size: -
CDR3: CASSLGREGSGNTIYF
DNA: TGTGCCAGCAGCTTAGGCAGGGAAGGCTCTGGAAACACCATATATTTT

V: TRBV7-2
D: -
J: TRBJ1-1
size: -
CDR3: CASSFVVNTEAFF
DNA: TGTGCCAGCAGCTTTGTAGTAAACACTGAAGCTTTCTTT

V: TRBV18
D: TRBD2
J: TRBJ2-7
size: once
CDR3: CASSPPGLAGSYEQYF
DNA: TGTGCCAGCTCACCTCCGGGACTAGCGGGCTCCTACGAGCAGTACTTC

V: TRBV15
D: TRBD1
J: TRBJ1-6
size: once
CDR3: CATTNDRAASPLHF
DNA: TGTGCCACCACCAACGACAGGGCTGCTTCACCCCTCCACTTT

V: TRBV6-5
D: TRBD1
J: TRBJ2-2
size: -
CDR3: CASYRGGTGELFF
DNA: TGTGCCAGTTACAGGGGTGGGACCGGGGAGCTGTTTTTT